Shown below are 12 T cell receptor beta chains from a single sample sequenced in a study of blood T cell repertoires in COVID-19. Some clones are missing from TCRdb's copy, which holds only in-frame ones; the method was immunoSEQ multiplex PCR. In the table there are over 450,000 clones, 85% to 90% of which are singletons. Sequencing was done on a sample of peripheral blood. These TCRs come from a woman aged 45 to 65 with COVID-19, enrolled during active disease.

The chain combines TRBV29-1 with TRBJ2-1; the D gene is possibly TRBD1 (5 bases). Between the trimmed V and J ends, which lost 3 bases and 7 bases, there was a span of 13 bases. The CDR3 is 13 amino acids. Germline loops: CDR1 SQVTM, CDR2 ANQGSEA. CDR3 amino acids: CSVEGAGSNEQFF. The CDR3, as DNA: TGCAGCGTTGAGGGTGCAGGGTCAAATGAGCAGTTCTTC.

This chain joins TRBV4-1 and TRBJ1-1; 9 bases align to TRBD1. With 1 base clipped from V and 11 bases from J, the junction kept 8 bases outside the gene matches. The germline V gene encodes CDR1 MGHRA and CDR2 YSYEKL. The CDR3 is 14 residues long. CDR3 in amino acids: CASSQVPLGTGAFF. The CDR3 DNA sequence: TGCGCCAGCAGCCAAGTCCCCCTCGGGACAGGGGCTTTCTTT.

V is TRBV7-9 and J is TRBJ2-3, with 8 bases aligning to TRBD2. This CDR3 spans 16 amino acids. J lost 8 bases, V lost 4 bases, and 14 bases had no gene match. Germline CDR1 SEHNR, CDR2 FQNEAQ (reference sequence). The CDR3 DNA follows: TGTGCCAGCAGCTCCGGGAGGGGACTAGACGGGATTACGCAGTATTTT. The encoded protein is CASSSGRGLDGITQYF. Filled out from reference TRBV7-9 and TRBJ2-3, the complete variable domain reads DTGVSQNPRHKITKRGQNVTFRCDPISEHNRLYWYRQTLGQGPEFLTYFQNEAQLEKSRLLSDRFSAERPKGSFSTLEIQRTEQGDSAMYLCASSSGRGLDGITQYFGPGTRLTVL.

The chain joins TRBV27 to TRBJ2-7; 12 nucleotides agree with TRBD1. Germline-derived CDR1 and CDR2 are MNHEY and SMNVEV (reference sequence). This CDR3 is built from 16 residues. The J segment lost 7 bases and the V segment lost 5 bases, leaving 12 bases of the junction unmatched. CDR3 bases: TGTGCCAGCAGTACCCGGCCGGGACAGGGGGCATCTGAGCAGTACTTC. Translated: CASSTRPGQGASEQYF.

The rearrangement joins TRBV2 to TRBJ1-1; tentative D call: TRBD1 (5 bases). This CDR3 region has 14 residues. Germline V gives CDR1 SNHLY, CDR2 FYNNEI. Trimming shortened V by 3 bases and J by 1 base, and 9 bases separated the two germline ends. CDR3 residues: CASSEGQRNTEAFF. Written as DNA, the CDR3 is TGTGCCAGCAGTGAGGGGCAGCGGAACACTGAAGCTTTCTTT.

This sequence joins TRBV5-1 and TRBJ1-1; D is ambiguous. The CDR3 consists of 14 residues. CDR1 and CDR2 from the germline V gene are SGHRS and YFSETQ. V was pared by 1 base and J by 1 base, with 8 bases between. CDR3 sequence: CASSLLSGNTEAFF. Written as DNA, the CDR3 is TGCGCCAGCAGCTTGCTCAGTGGGAACACTGAAGCTTTCTTT. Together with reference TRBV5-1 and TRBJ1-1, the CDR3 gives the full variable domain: KAGVTQTPRYLIKTRGQQVTLSCSPISGHRSVSWYQQTPGQGLQFLFEYFSETQRNKGNFPGRFSGRQFSNSRSEMNVSTLELGDSALYLCASSLLSGNTEAFFGQGTRLTVV.

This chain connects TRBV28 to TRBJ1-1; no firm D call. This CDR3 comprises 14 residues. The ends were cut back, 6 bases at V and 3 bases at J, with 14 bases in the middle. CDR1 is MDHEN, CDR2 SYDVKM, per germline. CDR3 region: CASSPGRVDTEAFF. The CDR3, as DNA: TGTGCCAGCAGCCCCGGGAGGGTAGACACTGAAGCTTTCTTT.

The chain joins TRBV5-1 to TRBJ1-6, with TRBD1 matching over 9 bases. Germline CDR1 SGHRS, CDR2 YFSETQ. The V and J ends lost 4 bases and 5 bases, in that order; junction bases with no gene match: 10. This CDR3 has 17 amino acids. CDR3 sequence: CASSAYGGQGNNSPLHF. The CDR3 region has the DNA TGCGCCAGCAGCGCCTACGGGGGACAGGGCAATAATTCACCCCTCCACTTT.

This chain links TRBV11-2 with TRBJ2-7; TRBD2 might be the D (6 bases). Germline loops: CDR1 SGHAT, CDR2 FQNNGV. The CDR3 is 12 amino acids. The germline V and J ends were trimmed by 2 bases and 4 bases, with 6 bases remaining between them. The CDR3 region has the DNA TGTGCCAGCAGCTTACGGGGGTACGAGCAGTACTTC. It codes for CASSLRGYEQYF.

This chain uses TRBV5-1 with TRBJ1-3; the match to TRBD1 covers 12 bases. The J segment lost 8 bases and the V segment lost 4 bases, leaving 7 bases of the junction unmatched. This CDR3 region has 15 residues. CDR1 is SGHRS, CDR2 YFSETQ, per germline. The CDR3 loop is CASSHGTGGAYTIYF. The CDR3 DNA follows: TGCGCCAGCAGCCATGGGACAGGGGGCGCTTACACCATATATTTT.

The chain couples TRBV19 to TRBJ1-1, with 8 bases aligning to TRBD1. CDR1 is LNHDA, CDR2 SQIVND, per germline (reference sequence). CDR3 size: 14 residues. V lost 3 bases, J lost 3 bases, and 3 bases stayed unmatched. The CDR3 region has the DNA TGTGCCAGTAGTATTCAGGACAGGGACACTGAAGCTTTCTTT. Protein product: CASSIQDRDTEAFF.

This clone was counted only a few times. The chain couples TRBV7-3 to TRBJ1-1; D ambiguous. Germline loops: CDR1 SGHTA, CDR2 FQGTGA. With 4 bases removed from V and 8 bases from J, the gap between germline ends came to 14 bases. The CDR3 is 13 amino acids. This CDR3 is CASSSQAGGEAFF. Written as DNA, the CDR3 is TGTGCCAGCAGCTCCCAGGCCGGAGGGGAAGCTTTCTTT.